These 20 T cell receptor beta chains were all obtained from the same sample, sequenced in a study of blood T cell repertoires in COVID-19. Clones were read by immunoSEQ multiplex PCR, and TCRdb kept only the in-frame ones, dropping some. The table records about 200,000 clones, approximately 87% of them present only once. The source material was peripheral blood. The receptors were sampled from a woman between 70 and 85 years old with acute or convalescent COVID-19.

The chain recombines TRBV6-5 with TRBJ2-2; 10 positions agree with TRBD2. This CDR3 spans 16 amino acids. Germline CDR1 and CDR2: MNHEY and SVGAGI. V lost 1 base, J lost 5 bases, and 4 bases stayed unmatched. The CDR3: CASSYFLAGETGELFF. The CDR3 nucleotides read TGTGCCAGCAGTTACTTTCTAGCGGGGGAGACCGGGGAGCTGTTTTTT.

This clone has a single count. This chain joins TRBV9 and TRBJ2-5, with 10 bases lining up with TRBD2. The CDR3 loop spans 15 amino acids. Germline CDR1 SGDLS, CDR2 YYNGEE. V shed 0 bases, J shed 5 bases, and the junction held 4 bases outside the gene matches. Written as DNA, the CDR3 is TGTGCCAGCAGCGTAGGTCTAGCGGGAGTTGAGACCCAGTACTTC. It codes for CASSVGLAGVETQYF. Complete variable domain (other parts from reference TRBV9 and TRBJ2-5): DSGVTQTPKHLITATGQRVTLRCSPRSGDLSVYWYQQSLDQGLQFLIQYYNGEERAKGNILERFSAQQFPDLHSELNLSSLELGDSALYFCASSVGLAGVETQYFGPGTRLLVL.

The chain carries TRBV11-3 and TRBJ2-1; 7 bases align to TRBD1. Trimming took 1 base from V and 7 from J; bases not matched to a gene: 10. CDR3 length equals 16 residues. Germline V gives CDR1 SGHNT, CDR2 YENEEA. The CDR3 DNA sequence: TGTGCCAGCAGCTTAGGCCCCCCAGGACAGGCTAATGAGCAGTTCTTC. This encodes CASSLGPPGQANEQFF.

V and J are TRBV6-5 and TRBJ2-7; D is possibly TRBD1 (6 bases). Germline V gene sequence: CDR1 MNHEY, CDR2 SVGAGI. The CDR3 is made up of 16 amino acids. The germline V and J ends were trimmed by 4 bases and 0 bases, with 16 bases remaining between them. CDR3 DNA: TGTGCCAGCAGTTCCGCTCCGGGACACCTCTCCTACGAGCAGTACTTC. It codes for CASSSAPGHLSYEQYF.

The rearrangement links TRBV5-1 to TRBJ1-4; D ambiguous. The CDR3 is 14 residues long. Trimming left V 4 bases short and J 1 base short, with 8 bases between. CDR1 and CDR2 from the germline V gene are SGHRS and YFSETQ. CDR3 coding DNA: TGCGCCAGCAGCCGCGGAGAAACTAATGAAAAACTGTTTTTT. This translates into CASSRGETNEKLFF.

The J gene is TRBJ2-3, the V gene TRBV5-1; TRBD2 aligns across 8 bases. V lost 4 bases to trimming and J lost 6 bases; unmatched junction nucleotides: 13. There are 16 residues in the CDR3. Germline CDR1 is SGHRS and CDR2 is YFSETQ. CDR3 DNA: TGCGCCAGCAGCCTGGGTGGAAGCGGGGGCTGGGATACGCAGTATTTT. This codes for CASSLGGSGGWDTQYF.

CDR3 sequence reads: CASSLILAGATQYF. As DNA, the CDR3 is TGTGCCAGCAGCTTGATTCTAGCGGGAGCAACGCAGTATTTT. J is TRBJ2-3 and V is TRBV6-2 or TRBV6-3, with TRBD2 identical over 10 bases. The germline gives CDR1 MNHEY, CDR2 SVGEGT. The ends lost 6 bases at V and 9 bases at J; junction bases unmatched: 9. The CDR3 runs to 14 residues.

The V gene is TRBV2, the J gene TRBJ1-4, with 8 bases fitting TRBD1. CDR1 is SNHLY, CDR2 FYNNEI, per germline. With 7 bases clipped from V and 3 bases from J, the junction kept 4 bases outside the gene matches. The CDR3 is 14 amino acids. The CDR3 here is CASKIQGANEKLFF. CDR3 DNA sequence: TGTGCCAGCAAGATACAGGGGGCTAATGAAAAACTGTTTTTT.

In its sample, this clone was seen a few times. This chain links TRBV29-1 with TRBJ2-5; 7 bases match TRBD1. Germline values: CDR1 SQVTM, CDR2 ANQGSEA. With V trimmed by 5 bases and J by 3 bases, 3 bases remained unmatched. This CDR3 has 12 residues. CDR3 residues: CSVLQGKETQYF. The CDR3 region has the DNA TGCAGCGTTCTACAGGGGAAAGAGACCCAGTACTTC.

The J gene is TRBJ1-5, the V gene TRBV24-1; perhaps TRBD1 as D (5 bases). This CDR3 region has 14 residues. Germline V gene data show CDR1 as KGHDR and CDR2 as SFDVKD. The V and J ends lost 4 bases and 3 bases respectively, with 9 bases between them. The CDR3 is CATSDSGPNQPQHF. CDR3 coding DNA: TGTGCCACCAGTGACTCAGGGCCCAATCAGCCCCAGCATTTT.

The chain has TRBV24-1 and TRBJ2-5, with D possibly TRBD2 on 7 matching bases. The length of the CDR3 is 16 residues. CDR1 and CDR2 (germline): KGHDR, SFDVKD. V was pared by 3 bases and J by 5 bases, with 18 bases between. CDR3 nucleotides: TGTGCCACCAGTGATGTTGTAGGCGGGGGCCCCGAGACCCAGTACTTC. As protein: CATSDVVGGGPETQYF.

This chain joins TRBV12-3 or TRBV12-4 and TRBJ1-1, with TRBD1 as a possible D gene (5 bases). The germline V and J ends were trimmed by 2 bases and 8 bases, with 6 bases remaining between them. The CDR3 length is 11 residues. The CDR3 DNA is TGTGCCAGCAGTTTAAGGGGAGAAGCTTTCTTT. Translation: CASSLRGEAFF.

The chain links TRBV18 to TRBJ1-5; TRBD1 might be the D (5 bases). Germline V gene data show CDR1 as KGHSH and CDR2 as LQKENI. Trimming removed 2 bases at V and 6 bases at J, with 11 bases between. The CDR3 consists of 14 residues. The CDR3 DNA sequence: TGTGCCAGCTCACCAAGCGGGGGGGGTCAGCCCCAGCATTTT. Encoded protein: CASSPSGGGQPQHF.

V gene TRBV24-1 combines with J gene TRBJ2-1; 10 bases map to TRBD1. Germline-derived CDR1 and CDR2 are KGHDR and SFDVKD. The CDR3 has 16 residues. J was trimmed by 5 bases and V by 5 bases; bases with no gene match: 8. CDR3 sequence (DNA): TGTGCCACCAGTGTCGGAACCGGGACAGGGGACAATGAGCAGTTCTTC. This translates into CATSVGTGTGDNEQFF.

V is TRBV4-2 and J is TRBJ1-5, with TRBD1 identical over 7 bases. J was trimmed by 0 bases and V by 3 bases; bases with no gene match: 8. Germline assignment: CDR1 LGHNA and CDR2 YNFKEQ. The CDR3 consists of 17 residues. The CDR3 region is CASSQVWDRNSNQPQHF. CDR3 nucleotides: TGTGCCAGCAGCCAGGTTTGGGACAGAAATAGCAATCAGCCCCAGCATTTT.

This clone has more than one count but fewer than ten. This chain connects TRBV11-3 to TRBJ1-1, with 7 bases aligning to TRBD1. Germline loops: CDR1 SGHNT, CDR2 YENEEA. The ends lost 5 bases at V and 5 bases at J; junction bases unmatched: 2. CDR3 size: 12 residues. The CDR3 sequence: CASSPRGTEAFF. In DNA form, the CDR3 reads TGTGCCAGCAGCCCCAGGGGGACTGAAGCTTTCTTT. Drawing the rest from reference TRBV11-3 and TRBJ1-1, the complete variable domain is EAGVVQSPRYKIIEKKQPVAFWCNPISGHNTLYWYLQNLGQGPELLIRYENEEAVDDSQLPKDRFSAERLKGVDSTLKIQPAELGDSAVYLCASSPRGTEAFFGQGTRLTVV.

The chain links TRBV3-1 (or the pseudogene TRBV3-2) to TRBJ2-2; 10 bases match TRBD2. V lost 6 bases to trimming and J lost 4 bases; unmatched junction nucleotides: 2. Germline values: CDR1 LGHDT, CDR2 YNNKEL (reference sequence). There are 14 residues in the CDR3. CDR3 sequence: CASRASGSTGELFF. DNA for the CDR3: TGTGCCAGCAGAGCTAGCGGGAGCACCGGGGAGCTGTTTTTT.

The chain combines TRBV27 with TRBJ2-2; 9 bases align to TRBD1. This CDR3 has 17 amino acids. Per the germline V gene, CDR1 is MNHEY and CDR2 is SMNVEV (reference sequence). V lost 1 base, J lost 4 bases, and 7 bases stayed unmatched. This CDR3 reads CASSLLGQGSGTGELFF. In nucleotides, the CDR3 is TGTGCCAGCAGTTTATTGGGACAGGGTAGTGGCACCGGGGAGCTGTTTTTT.

This clone turned up a few times. This chain uses TRBV10-1 with TRBJ2-5; the D is unclear. V gave up 0 bases and J gave up 0 bases, with 11 bases separating them. The CDR3 has 16 residues. Germline lookup yields CDR1 WNHNN and CDR2 SYGVQD (reference sequence). The CDR3 DNA is TGCGCCAGCAGTGAGTCTCGGGTCCTGTACCAAGAGACCCAGTACTTC. This sequence encodes CASSESRVLYQETQYF.

V is TRBV18 and J is TRBJ2-1; possible D gene TRBD1, 5 bases. Germline CDR1 and CDR2: KGHSH and LQKENI. This CDR3 is built from 14 residues. Trimming removed 10 bases at V and 8 bases at J, with 21 bases between. The CDR3 nucleotides are TGTGCCAATTCTCAATCCAGGGAAGGCTATGAGCAGTTCTTC. Translation: CANSQSREGYEQFF.